This entry lists 14 T cell receptor beta chains sequenced from one sample in a study of T cell responses to AZD1222 COVID-19 vaccine. TCRdb's copy holds only in-frame clones and misses some; the assay was immunoSEQ multiplex PCR. The table includes 200,000 or so clones, roughly 92% detected once. Sequencing was performed on peripheral blood, taken 28 days after the second AZD1222 dose. These receptors originate from an adult who received the AZD1222 COVID-19 vaccine.

The rearrangement uses TRBV3-1 (or the pseudogene TRBV3-2) and TRBJ2-5, with 10 nucleotides matching TRBD2. The trim removed 4 bases at V and 2 bases at J, leaving 4 bases unmatched. The CDR3 length is 15 residues. Germline V CDR1 and CDR2: LGHDT, YNNKEL (reference sequence). The CDR3 bases are TGTGCCAGCAGCCTAGCGGGGGGTCTACAAGAGACCCAGTACTTC. Residues: CASSLAGGLQETQYF.

The chain links TRBV5-4 to TRBJ1-1; no firm D call. CDR1 is SGHNT, CDR2 YYREEE, per germline (reference sequence). The V end was cut by 0 bases, the J end by 7 bases, with 13 bases between. The CDR3 consists of 14 residues. The CDR3 reads CASSLAGSDLEAFF. The CDR3 coding sequence is TGTGCCAGCAGCTTGGCCGGGTCAGACCTTGAAGCTTTCTTT.

The chain uses TRBV6-6 and TRBJ2-2; TRBD2 matches at 13 bases. The CDR3 runs to 16 residues. From germline, CDR1 is MNHNY and CDR2 SVGAGI (reference sequence). The ends lost 7 bases at V and 0 bases at J; junction bases unmatched: 2. DNA for the CDR3: TGTGCCAGCAACGGACTAGCGGGGGCGAACACCGGGGAGCTGTTTTTT. The encoded protein is CASNGLAGANTGELFF.

The chain carries TRBV6-5 and TRBJ1-2; 7 bases line up with TRBD1. The CDR3 covers 15 residues. The ends lost 6 bases at V and 7 bases at J; junction bases unmatched: 14. Germline lookup yields CDR1 MNHEY and CDR2 SVGAGI. CDR3 coding DNA: TGTGCCAGCAGGGACCAGGGGGGGCAACGAGGTGGCTACACCTTC. This codes for CASRDQGGQRGGYTF.

CDR3 nucleotides: TGCAGTGCTAGATCGAACACTGAAGCTTTCTTT. This sequence encodes CSARSNTEAFF. This chain links TRBV20-1 with TRBJ1-1; the D is unclear. The CDR3 is 11 amino acids. The germline V gene encodes CDR1 DFQATT and CDR2 SNEGSKA (reference sequence). V lost 2 bases and J lost 1, with 2 bases in between.

This chain connects TRBV20-1 to TRBJ2-7; unclear D gene. Deletions cut 3 bases from V and 3 bases from J, with 6 bases between. The germline V gene has CDR1 DFQATT and CDR2 SNEGSKA (reference sequence). The CDR3 runs to 11 residues. CDR3 region: CSARYDYEQYF. CDR3 nucleotides: TGCAGTGCTAGGTACGACTACGAGCAGTACTTC.

This chain joins TRBV10-3 and TRBJ1-5; 9 bases fit TRBD1. V trimming: 6 bases; J trimming: 3 bases; junction bases outside the gene matches: 9. The CDR3 runs to 16 residues. The germline CDR1 and CDR2 sequences are ENHRY and SYGVKD. The CDR3 here is CAISAGGTGINQPQHF. Here the CDR3 DNA reads TGTGCCATCAGCGCCGGAGGGACAGGGATCAATCAGCCCCAGCATTTT.

The chain joins TRBV10-3 to TRBJ2-7, with TRBD1 matching over 8 bases. The CDR3 runs to 14 residues. The ends lost 10 bases at V and 2 bases at J; junction bases unmatched: 10. Germline CDR1 ENHRY, CDR2 SYGVKD. CDR3 in amino acids: CATQEQGEAYEQYF. The CDR3 nucleotides read TGTGCCACTCAGGAACAGGGGGAGGCCTACGAGCAGTACTTC.

The V and J genes are TRBV10-3 and TRBJ1-2; 10 bases are shared with TRBD1. The CDR3 is 13 amino acids. The germline gives CDR1 ENHRY, CDR2 SYGVKD. V shed 3 bases, J shed 13 bases, and the junction held 8 bases outside the gene matches. The CDR3 here is CAISDTGTGASTF. The CDR3 DNA is TGTGCCATCAGTGACACCGGGACAGGGGCTTCCACCTTC.

This rearrangement joins TRBV5-6 to TRBJ1-3; D is ambiguous. Germline V CDR1 and CDR2: SGHDT, YYEEEE. The ends were cut back, 4 bases at V and 2 bases at J, with 10 bases in the middle. The CDR3 is 14 amino acids. The DNA for the CDR3 is TGTGCCAGCAGCCTACAGCCCCCTGGAAACACCATATATTTT. The encoded protein is CASSLQPPGNTIYF.

V is TRBV7-2 and J is TRBJ2-7; 10 nucleotides align to TRBD2. The CDR3 has 15 residues. CDR1 and CDR2 (germline): SGHTA, FQGNSA. V shed 4 bases and J 2 bases; nucleotides not matched to a gene: 5. Here the CDR3 reads CASSSLAGLPYEQYF. The CDR3 nucleotides are TGTGCCAGCAGCTCACTAGCGGGGTTACCCTACGAGCAGTACTTC.

The chain uses TRBV6-5 and TRBJ1-1; no clear D gene. This CDR3 is 14 amino acids long. Germline-derived CDR1 and CDR2 are MNHEY and SVGAGI. Trimming took off 6 bases at V and 2 bases at J, with 13 bases between the two ends. In DNA, the CDR3 is TGTGCCAGCAGCCGCGCGGGTGGCAACACTGAAGCTTTCTTT. It is translated as CASSRAGGNTEAFF.

V and J are TRBV20-1 and TRBJ1-2, with 7 nucleotides matching TRBD1. Germline-derived CDR1 and CDR2 are DFQATT and SNEGSKA (reference sequence). The trim removed 3 bases at V and 2 bases at J, leaving 3 bases unmatched. This CDR3 is built from 13 residues. The chain's CDR3 is CSASAGGNYGYTF. In nucleotides, the CDR3 is TGCAGTGCTAGTGCAGGGGGGAACTATGGCTACACCTTC.

The rearrangement uses TRBV6-2 or TRBV6-3 and TRBJ2-7, with no clear D. The CDR3 has 12 amino acids. Looked up from germline, CDR1 is MNHEY and CDR2 is SVGEGT. Trimming took off 2 bases at V and 4 bases at J, with 6 bases between the two ends. The CDR3, as DNA: TGTGCCAGCAGTTACCCTAGATACGAGCAGTACTTC. Translation: CASSYPRYEQYF.